Listed here are 6 T cell receptor beta chains from one sample, sequenced in a study of cytomegalovirus exposure and HLA in healthy donors. Some clones are missing from TCRdb's copy, which holds only in-frame ones; the method was immunoSEQ multiplex PCR. Here the sample spans about 180,000 clones, about 85% being singletons. The material sequenced was PBMCs. Receptor source: a man between 18 and 35 years old in good health and CMV-seropositive.

CDR3 nucleotide sequence: TGTGCCAGCAGTTCGGGACAGCCCTATGGCTACACCTTC. Amino acid sequence: CASSSGQPYGYTF. J is TRBJ1-2 and V is TRBV5-4; 7 bases agree with TRBD1. The V gene end was trimmed by 5 bases and the J gene end by 4 bases; junction bases not matched to a gene: 5. The CDR3 is 13 amino acids. CDR1 is SGHNT, CDR2 YYREEE, per germline (reference sequence).

The CDR3 DNA reads TGTGCCAGCAGTGCGACAGGGAACTTCTATGGCTACACCTTC. The encoded protein is CASSATGNFYGYTF. The chain carries TRBV6-1 and TRBJ1-2, with TRBD1 identical over 7 bases. V lost 4 bases and J lost 4; bases outside the gene matches: 6. The CDR3 spans 14 residues. Germline V gene data show CDR1 as MNHNS and CDR2 as SASEGT.

The CDR3 sequence: CAWSFRGFTDTQYF. The CDR3 nucleotides are TGTGCCTGGAGTTTTCGGGGATTCACAGATACGCAGTATTTT. The V and J genes are TRBV30 and TRBJ2-3, with D tentatively TRBD2 (5 bases). CDR1 and CDR2 from the germline V gene are GTSNPN and SVGIG (reference sequence). With 2 bases removed from V and 2 bases from J, the gap between germline ends came to 11 bases. This CDR3 contains 14 residues. Complete variable domain (other parts from reference TRBV30 and TRBJ2-3): SQTIHQWPATLVQPVGSPLSLECTVEGTSNPNLYWYRQAAGRGLQLLFYSVGIGQISSEVPQNLSASRPQDRQFILSSKKLLLSDSGFYLCAWSFRGFTDTQYFGPGTRLTVL.

The CDR3 sequence is CASNRQGRLNSPLHF. CDR3 bases: TGTGCCAGCAACCGGCAGGGTCGACTTAATTCACCCCTCCACTTT. This chain connects TRBV28 to TRBJ1-6; weak D call: TRBD1 (5 bases). V lost 7 bases and J 6 bases, leaving 16 bases between the germline ends. The germline V gene encodes CDR1 MDHEN and CDR2 SYDVKM. The CDR3 covers 15 residues.

V usage is TRBV19 and J usage is TRBJ2-1; 7 bases fit TRBD2. The CDR3 runs 14 residues. The V and J ends lost 4 bases and 0 bases, in that order; junction bases with no gene match: 0. CDR1 and CDR2 from the germline V gene are LNHDA and SQIVND (reference sequence). The CDR3 nucleotides are TGTGCCAGTAGTACGGGGGGCTCCTACAATGAGCAGTTCTTC. Protein: CASSTGGSYNEQFF.

The chain joins TRBV19 to TRBJ1-2, with no clear D. Germline V gene lookup returns CDR1 LNHDA and CDR2 SQIVND (reference sequence). Trimming left V 9 bases short and J 4 bases short, with 15 bases between. The CDR3 has 13 amino acids. The DNA for the CDR3 is TGTGCCAGCCGGACTCGCGGTTTCTATGGCTACACCTTC. Its protein is CASRTRGFYGYTF.